Below, 9 T cell receptor beta chains from the same sample are listed, as sequenced in a study of PD-L1 blockade in urothelial cancer. Regarding time point: pretreatment peripheral blood. Here immunoSEQ multiplex PCR was the method, and the copy in TCRdb shows in-frame clones only, minus some. The table has about 95,000 clones, 80% to 90% seen once; the top ten hold 2% to 2.5%. The specimen was PBMCs, collected around atezolizumab (anti-PD-L1) treatment. These receptors were obtained from a man between 60 and 75 years old with urothelial cancer.

The rearrangement joins TRBV7-2 to TRBJ2-3; D gene ambiguous. CDR1 and CDR2 from the germline V gene are SGHTA and FQGNSA. V shed 2 bases and J shed 2 bases, with 8 bases lying between them. The CDR3 has 14 residues. The CDR3 sequence is CASSLQQVTDTQYF. CDR3 sequence (DNA): TGTGCCAGCAGCTTACAGCAGGTCACAGATACGCAGTATTTT.

This sequence joins TRBV5-4 and TRBJ2-3, with a possible D match to TRBD2 (5 bases). This CDR3 has 14 amino acids. Trimming cost V 4 bases and J 3 bases, with 12 bases left between them. The germline CDR1 and CDR2 sequences are SGHNT and YYREEE (reference sequence). CDR3 sequence: CASSAATRTDTQYF. The CDR3 nucleotides are TGTGCCAGCAGCGCTGCAACTAGAACAGATACGCAGTATTTT. The full variable domain, in which reference TRBV5-4 and TRBJ2-3 provide the parts outside the CDR3, is ETGVTQSPTHLIKTRGQQVTLRCSSQSGHNTVSWYQQALGQGPQFIFQYYREEENGRGNFPPRFSGLQFPNYSSELNVNALELDDSALYLCASSAATRTDTQYFGPGTRLTVL.

The chain uses TRBV7-9 and TRBJ2-1; D may be TRBD2 (6 bases). The CDR3 spans 16 residues. CDR1 and CDR2 from the germline V gene are SEHNR and FQNEAQ (reference sequence). The V end lost 2 bases, the J end lost 2 bases, and 13 bases lay between the germline ends. DNA for the CDR3: TGTGCCAGCAGCTTATCCCAGGGAGGAACCTACAATGAGCAGTTCTTC. It codes for CASSLSQGGTYNEQFF.

The J gene is TRBJ2-7, the V gene TRBV6-5; D not certain. This CDR3 has 11 amino acids. Germline V gives CDR1 MNHEY, CDR2 SVGAGI. Deletions cut 6 bases from V and 4 bases from J, with 7 bases between. The CDR3 region has the DNA TGTGCCAGCAGCACCAGTTACGAGCAGTACTTC. The encoded protein is CASSTSYEQYF.

The V call is TRBV2, the J call TRBJ1-3; no clear D gene. CDR3 length equals 13 residues. From germline, CDR1 is SNHLY and CDR2 FYNNEI. V was pared by 7 bases and J by 2 bases, with 9 bases between. CDR3 protein: CASKVGAGNTIYF. CDR3 nucleotide sequence: TGTGCCAGCAAGGTCGGGGCTGGAAACACCATATATTTT. Full variable domain (remainder filled in from reference TRBV2 and TRBJ1-3): EPEVTQTPSHQVTQMGQEVILRCVPISNHLYFYWYRQILGQKVEFLVSFYNNEISEKSEIFDDQFSVERPDGSNFTLKIRSTKLEDSAMYFCASKVGAGNTIYFGEGSWLTVV.

The rearrangement joins TRBV7-2 to TRBJ1-4; 7 positions agree with TRBD1. In germline, CDR1 is SGHTA, CDR2 FQGNSA. J gave up 4 bases and V 0 bases, and 8 bases lay outside the gene matches. The CDR3 is made up of 17 amino acids. The CDR3 protein is CASSLADLTGSNEKLFF. The CDR3 bases are TGTGCCAGCAGCTTAGCCGATCTGACAGGGAGTAATGAAAAACTGTTTTTT.

The count of this clone is one. The chain joins TRBV6-1 to TRBJ2-3; 8 bases are a match to TRBD2. Germline CDR1 is MNHNS and CDR2 is SASEGT. The CDR3 has 15 amino acids. V shed 4 bases and J 5 bases; nucleotides not matched to a gene: 8. The CDR3 DNA follows: TGTGCCAGCAGTGCGCCAGCGGGAGCTGGAGATACGCAGTATTTT. This encodes CASSAPAGAGDTQYF.

The rearrangement links TRBV19 to TRBJ1-2, with a tentative D call TRBD1 (6 bases). V lost 4 bases, J lost 8 bases, and 17 bases lay in between. CDR1 is LNHDA, CDR2 SQIVND, per germline (reference sequence). The CDR3 has 14 residues. The CDR3 sequence: CASSSTGPLEGYTF. CDR3 in DNA: TGTGCCAGTAGTAGCACAGGGCCCCTGGAAGGCTACACCTTC.

The sample holds a few counts of this clone. The V gene is TRBV7-9, the J gene TRBJ1-1; 9 bases line up with TRBD1. The germline gives CDR1 SEHNR, CDR2 FQNEAQ (reference sequence). Germline trimming cut 5 bases from V and 7 bases from J; bases unmatched to any gene: 8. The CDR3 contains 14 residues. This CDR3 is CASSPGQGLGEAFF. Written as DNA, the CDR3 is TGTGCCAGCAGCCCAGGACAGGGGCTGGGTGAAGCTTTCTTT.